This T cell receptor (beta chain) is drawn from a study of read filtering for tumor transcriptome and immune sequencing (dated by TCRdb to 2018 to 2020). About the study as a whole: The cohort had 17 male and more than 12 female patients with a mean age of about 70 years, ranging from roughly 47 to 85. By revised international staging, fewer than ten patients were R-ISS I, approximately 15 were R-ISS II and roughly seven were R-ISS III. After DNase treatment, whole-transcriptome libraries were prepared with the TruSeq RNA Access Library Prep Kit. TCR-region mapped reads per sample ranged from about 3.5 to 10.27 million with IR-seq versus only about 85 to 1273 with RNA-seq. The study compared TCR repertoires from targeted immune repertoire sequencing and bulk whole-transcriptome sequencing run on the same bone marrow samples. One main goal was a read-filtering strategy for immune repertoire data, in particular deciding whether clonotypes backed by only one read should be removed. Results and caveats for the whole study, not just this receptor: The correlation between IR-seq and RNA-seq shared clonotype proportions was increased by removal of single-read clonotypes. In IR-seq, 80% to 85% of clonotypes but 3% to 4.5% of total reads were represented by single-read clonotypes, whereas in RNA-seq, 74.6% of clonotypes and roughly 44% of reads were represented by single-read clonotypes. The sorted CD138-negative fraction was composed of a mixed bone marrow immune population rather than of purified T cells. Compared with RNA-seq, IR-seq captured clonotypes at much greater depth and more reliably, and a smaller IR-seq throughput was enough to identify most of the shared clonotypes.

TCR libraries were built from 400 to 450 ng RNA with the Immunoverse kit, using molecular barcoded adaptors covering alpha/delta and beta/gamma chains. TCR library preparation used the same RNA that was used for transcriptome sequencing. TCR libraries were sequenced on an Illumina HiSeq 4000 with 2 x 150 cycles. In the original analysis: TCR reads were aligned to human V, D, J and C references and assembled into CDR3 clonotypes with MiXCR, including quality filtering and error correction. Clonotype counts and gene usage diversity were analyzed with the tcR package in R. Raw mapping reads were checked after the RNA-seq reads had been mapped by STAR aligner version 2.5.3a onto the human GRCh37 genome. IR-seq fastq files were randomly downsampled with Seqtk 1.3 to test the effect of sequencing depth on detected clonotypes. TCRdb trimmed public reads at Q25 via fastp, called clones via MiXCR and kept in-frame beta chains. Rows with one shared CDR3 protein collapse into an entry with the most common genes and DNA. TCRdb, rather than the study authors, made the V and J calls. The sample table contains under 25,000 distinct CDR3 sequences; only one count was recorded for roughly an eighth of them. The ten largest clones take up 60% to 80% of the sample.

Bone marrow was sampled from every patient at the time of active disease. Ficoll-Hypaque density gradient centrifugation was used to isolate the bone marrow mononuclear cells. To remove myeloma plasma cells, the cells were labeled with CD138 magnetic microbeads on a MACS separator, and CD138-negative cells were then collected by negative selection. The purity of the isolated cells was checked by flow cytometry with CD138 antibodies on an Attune NxT. TRIzol reagent was used to extract total RNA, which was then quantified with a NanoDrop spectrophotometer. Paired RNA-seq and IR-seq were performed on each patient's CD138-negative bone marrow sample. From cysteine to phenylalanine, the CDR3 is 14 amino acids long. The only DNA kept is the CDR3, 42 bases in frame from the first base. V was cut back by 1 base and J by 1 base, leaving a gap of 7 bases between them. According to the germline V gene, CDR1 reads SGHAT and CDR2 reads FQNNGV.

This clonotype was observed a few times. Its antigen specificity is not known. Per-base quality was not reported, and no clone a single base away is much larger than it. The TCR sequence derives from a donor over 35 with multiple myeloma. Rearrangement joined TRBV11-2 to TRBJ1-1; the D gene is not confidently resolved. Sequencing input: a population of CD138-negative cells sorted from bone marrow. Interpreted using the paper, the cell subset or site label stands for: bone marrow mononuclear cells depleted of CD138+ plasma/myeloma cells by negative magnetic selection. The CDR3: CASSLGYGNTEAFF. The DNA reads as follows: TGTGCCAGCAGCTTAGGGTACGGGAACACTGAAGCTTTCTTT.